Below, 27 T cell receptor beta chains from the same sample are listed, as sequenced in a study of control samples from healthy donors and cancer patients. Profiling relied on immunoSEQ multiplex PCR, and the TCRdb table lists in-frame clones only, not all of them. The sample shows about 65,000 clones, roughly nine tenths of them seen only once. The sample taken for sequencing was PBMCs. These receptors were obtained from a woman between 50 and 59 years old with colorectal cancer.

This clone was detected only once. The CDR3 here is CASSISRDTLSYEQYF. CDR3 DNA: TGTGCCAGTAGTATTTCGAGGGACACCTTATCCTACGAGCAGTACTTC. V gene TRBV19 combines with J gene TRBJ2-7; tentative D call: TRBD1 (6 bases). The V gene's germline CDR1 is LNHDA and CDR2 SQIVND (reference sequence). Trimming stripped 3 bases from V and 1 base from J, with 16 bases between. The CDR3 has 16 residues.

The gene calls are TRBV11-2 and TRBJ2-7; TRBD2 is a possible D gene (5 bases). Germline V gene sequence: CDR1 SGHAT, CDR2 FQNNGV. This CDR3 spans 13 amino acids. Trimming took 1 base from V and 5 from J, leaving 9 bases between them. This chain's CDR3 is CASSLGRGDEQYF. The CDR3 coding sequence is TGTGCCAGCAGCTTAGGACGGGGTGACGAGCAGTACTTC.

The chain joins TRBV10-3 to TRBJ2-7; 7 bases are a match to TRBD1. Germline V lookup: CDR1 ENHRY, CDR2 SYGVKD. Germline trimming cut 5 bases from V and 0 bases from J; bases unmatched to any gene: 7. The length of the CDR3 is 15 residues. The CDR3 reads CAISLRQGSSYEQYF. CDR3 DNA: TGTGCCATCAGTCTCAGACAGGGCAGCTCCTACGAGCAGTACTTC.

The V and J genes are TRBV18 and TRBJ2-2; maybe TRBD2 (6 bases). V lost 0 bases, J lost 3 bases, and 11 bases lay in between. Germline loops: CDR1 KGHSH, CDR2 LQKENI. The CDR3 is 16 residues long. The CDR3 nucleotides are TGTGCCAGCTCACCACCGGAGGGGCCCGACACCGGGGAGCTGTTTTTT. This encodes CASSPPEGPDTGELFF.

The chain employs TRBV6-5 and TRBJ1-2, with D maybe TRBD1 (6 bases). Trimming removed 2 bases at V and 8 bases at J, with 15 bases between. The CDR3 sequence is 14 residues long. Per the germline V gene, CDR1 is MNHEY and CDR2 is SVGAGI. The CDR3 is CASSYHRTVEGYTF. The CDR3 nucleotides read TGTGCCAGCAGTTACCATCGGACAGTAGAAGGCTACACCTTC.

The chain joins TRBV2 to TRBJ1-4; 7 bases align to TRBD1. V was pared by 4 bases and J by 3 bases, with 11 bases of the junction left unmatched. This CDR3 spans 17 amino acids. CDR1 SNHLY and CDR2 FYNNEI come from the germline V gene. Here the CDR3 DNA reads TGTGCCAGCAGTGGGGGTAGGGGGCGGACCGCTAATGAAAAACTGTTTTTT. This translates into CASSGGRGRTANEKLFF.

The chain is built from TRBV7-2 and TRBJ2-2, with D perhaps matching TRBD2 (5 bases). V shed 3 bases and J shed 7 bases, with 12 bases lying between them. The CDR3 sequence is 14 residues long. CDR1 is SGHTA and CDR2 is FQGNSA in the germline V gene. This CDR3 reads CASSFSGKVGELFF. The CDR3 coding sequence is TGTGCCAGCAGCTTTTCCGGGAAGGTCGGGGAGCTGTTTTTT.

By sample fraction, this clone is medium-sized. The J gene is TRBJ1-1, the V gene TRBV5-6; 8 bases match TRBD1. The CDR3 runs 15 residues. Germline CDR1 reads SGHDT; CDR2 reads YYEEEE. The ends lost 4 bases at V and 0 bases at J; junction bases unmatched: 5. The chain's CDR3 is CASSPLTGVNTEAFF. The CDR3 bases are TGTGCCAGCAGCCCCTTGACAGGGGTGAACACTGAAGCTTTCTTT.

This clone was observed once. The rearrangement links TRBV19 to TRBJ2-5; 8 positions agree with TRBD1. CDR3 size: 13 residues. The germline V gene encodes CDR1 LNHDA and CDR2 SQIVND (reference sequence). The V and J ends lost 8 bases and 5 bases, in that order; junction bases with no gene match: 7. The CDR3 is CASAQGAMETQYF. In DNA form, the CDR3 reads TGTGCCAGTGCGCAGGGGGCTATGGAGACCCAGTACTTC.

The chain has TRBV5-5 and TRBJ1-4; the match to TRBD1 covers 7 bases. Germline CDR1 reads SGHKS; CDR2 reads YYEKEE (reference sequence). The CDR3 is 14 residues long. J lost 5 bases, V lost 3 bases, and 4 bases had no gene match. CDR3 region: CASSSGQKNEKLFF. CDR3 in DNA: TGTGCCAGCAGCTCGGGACAGAAAAATGAAAAACTGTTTTTT.

The chain recombines TRBV7-8 with TRBJ1-5; D is unresolved. The CDR3 has 13 residues. V lost 4 bases and J 7 bases, leaving 11 bases between the germline ends. Germline lookup yields CDR1 SGHVS and CDR2 FQNEAQ. The CDR3 bases are TGTGCCAGCAGCTACGGGCTCGGCCAGCCCCAGCATTTT. This translates into CASSYGLGQPQHF.

With regard to this clone: Relative to the germline gene, one junction end is altered; a read error may explain this. CDR3 in DNA: TGTGCCAGCAGTGTAGACAGGGGTAATTCACCCCTCCACTTT. This sequence encodes CASSVDRGNSPLHF. The chain combines TRBV9 with TRBJ1-6, with 8 bases lining up with TRBD1. This CDR3 has 14 amino acids. The germline gives CDR1 SGDLS, CDR2 YYNGEE.

The chain joins TRBV28 to TRBJ2-1; 14 positions agree with TRBD2. Germline values: CDR1 MDHEN, CDR2 SYDVKM. V dropped 7 bases and J dropped 10; count of bases not matched to a gene: 9. This CDR3 region has 15 residues. The CDR3 DNA is TGTGCCAGCATCGGGGGACTAGCGGGAGAATGGGAGCAGTTCTTC. Amino acids: CASIGGLAGEWEQFF.

This chain connects TRBV2 to TRBJ2-1; 10 bases align to TRBD2. After removal of 6 bases from V and 7 bases from J, the junction contained 12 bases not matched to a gene. The CDR3 spans 16 residues. Germline V gene data show CDR1 as SNHLY and CDR2 as FYNNEI. CDR3 sequence (DNA): TGTGCCAGCAGGGCCTCGGCTAGCGGGGGTGGGAATGAGCAGTTCTTC. Residues: CASRASASGGGNEQFF.

V gene TRBV5-4 combines with J gene TRBJ2-1; weak D call: TRBD1 (7 bases). The V end lost 2 bases, the J end lost 6 bases, and 12 bases lay between the germline ends. This CDR3 is built from 14 residues. CDR1 SGHNT and CDR2 YYREEE come from the germline V gene (reference sequence). As DNA, the CDR3 is TGTGCCAGCAGCTTCCCAGGGGGGTCCAATGAGCAGTTCTTC. Translation: CASSFPGGSNEQFF.

The CDR3, as DNA: TGTGCCAGCAGTGAAGTAGTCGCGGCTGAAGCTTTCTTT. Its translation: CASSEVVAAEAFF. The genes are TRBV2 and TRBJ1-1; D remains unclear. Germline CDR1 is SNHLY and CDR2 is FYNNEI. The CDR3 loop spans 13 amino acids. V lost 1 base and J 6 bases, leaving 9 bases between the germline ends.

CDR3 in DNA: TGTGCCAGCAGTGAACCTGAGGGGGCGCGAGATGGCTACACCTTC. Encoded protein: CASSEPEGARDGYTF. The V call is TRBV6-1, the J call TRBJ1-2, with 7 nucleotides matching TRBD1. The trim removed 2 bases at V and 6 bases at J, leaving 9 bases unmatched. This CDR3 has 15 residues. CDR1 is MNHNS, CDR2 SASEGT, per germline.

The rearrangement links TRBV10-3 to TRBJ1-1; tentative D call: TRBD1 (5 bases). CDR3 length equals 16 residues. Germline V gene sequence: CDR1 ENHRY, CDR2 SYGVKD. V shed 11 bases and J shed 1 base, with 23 bases lying between them. The CDR3 DNA follows: TGTGCCTCCCGGGAAGAGGGGCCACCTCGGAACACTGAAGCTTTCTTT. Amino acid sequence: CASREEGPPRNTEAFF.

The chain is built from TRBV7-2 and TRBJ2-7; possibly TRBD1 for D (5 bases). V gave up 2 bases and J gave up 0 bases, with 11 bases separating them. The CDR3 is 15 residues long. CDR1 is SGHTA and CDR2 is FQGNSA in the germline V gene. The CDR3: CASSLQGGASYEQYF. CDR3 in DNA: TGTGCCAGCAGCTTACAGGGCGGAGCCTCCTACGAGCAGTACTTC.

This chain links TRBV19 with TRBJ2-5; 9 bases are a match to TRBD2. V gave up 2 bases and J gave up 1 base; unmatched junction bases: 11. Germline V gene lookup returns CDR1 LNHDA and CDR2 SQIVND (reference sequence). The CDR3 runs 18 residues. This chain's CDR3 is CASSIFIRGREIQETQYF. CDR3 sequence (DNA): TGTGCCAGTAGTATATTTATACGCGGGAGGGAAATCCAAGAGACCCAGTACTTC. The full variable domain, its missing parts supplied by reference TRBV19 and TRBJ2-5, is DGGITQSPKYLFRKEGQNVTLSCEQNLNHDAMYWYRQDPGQGLRLIYYSQIVNDFQKGDIAEGYSVSREKKESFPLTVTSAQKNPTAFYLCASSIFIRGREIQETQYFGPGTRLLVL.

The chain couples TRBV6-5 to TRBJ2-5, with D perhaps matching TRBD1 or TRBD2 (5 bases each). V lost 6 bases, J lost 2 bases, and 10 bases lay in between. Per germline, CDR1 MNHEY and CDR2 SVGAGI. The CDR3 runs to 13 residues. CDR3 residues: CASSGAKQETQYF. The CDR3 coding sequence is TGTGCCAGCAGCGGGGCCAAACAAGAGACCCAGTACTTC.

This clone has only a few counts. V usage is TRBV3-1 (or the pseudogene TRBV3-2) and J usage is TRBJ2-5; no clear D gene. The CDR3 is 14 amino acids. The V end lost 4 bases, the J end lost 5 bases, and 14 bases lay between the germline ends. In germline, CDR1 is LGHDT, CDR2 YNNKEL (reference sequence). This CDR3 reads CASSPRRSQETQYF. The CDR3 region has the DNA TGTGCCAGCAGCCCCCGCCGGAGCCAGGAGACCCAGTACTTC.

V gene TRBV11-2 combines with J gene TRBJ2-7; D is possibly TRBD1 (5 bases). This CDR3 contains 15 residues. CDR1 and CDR2 (germline): SGHAT, FQNNGV. Trimming pared 1 base from V and 0 bases from J, leaving 10 bases between. The CDR3 is CASSLVSGPSYEQYF. For the CDR3, the DNA is TGTGCCAGCAGCTTAGTTTCAGGGCCCTCCTACGAGCAGTACTTC.

This sequence joins TRBV3-1 (or the pseudogene TRBV3-2) and TRBJ1-1; no definite D call. CDR3 length: 18 residues. Germline CDR1 reads LGHDT; CDR2 reads YNNKEL (reference sequence). V was pared by 0 bases and J by 6 bases, with 23 bases between. CDR3 coding DNA: TGTGCCAGCAGCCAAGATGTCATGTTGTTCACAACGAGCGCTGAAGCTTTCTTT. The encoded protein is CASSQDVMLFTTSAEAFF.

The chain uses TRBV29-1 and TRBJ2-5; 8 nucleotides align to TRBD1. The germline CDR1 and CDR2 sequences are SQVTM and ANQGSEA. The V and J ends lost 7 bases and 2 bases, in that order; junction bases with no gene match: 6. This CDR3 contains 13 residues. This chain's CDR3 is CSAGTGYQETQYF. The DNA for the CDR3 is TGCAGCGCTGGGACAGGCTATCAAGAGACCCAGTACTTC. Drawing the rest from reference TRBV29-1 and TRBJ2-5, the complete variable domain is SAVISQKPSRDICQRGTSLTIQCQVDSQVTMMFWYRQQPGQSLTLIATANQGSEATYESGFVIDKFPISRPNLTFSTLTVSNMSPEDSSIYLCSAGTGYQETQYFGPGTRLLVL.

The chain recombines TRBV2 with TRBJ1-5; D remains ambiguous. V lost 3 bases, J lost 5 bases, and 8 bases lay in between. This CDR3 is built from 13 residues. Germline V gene sequence: CDR1 SNHLY, CDR2 FYNNEI. The CDR3 spells CASSEDRHQPQHF. Here the CDR3 DNA reads TGTGCCAGCAGTGAGGATAGACATCAGCCCCAGCATTTT.

The genes are TRBV15 and TRBJ2-1, with unresolved D. The CDR3 is 14 residues long. V gave up 1 base and J gave up 0 bases, with 4 bases separating them. Germline V gene lookup returns CDR1 LNHNV and CDR2 YYDKDF (reference sequence). The CDR3 protein is CATSRAGSYNEQFF. CDR3 DNA sequence: TGTGCCACCAGCAGAGCGGGCTCCTACAATGAGCAGTTCTTC. Using reference TRBV15 and TRBJ2-1 for the parts outside the CDR3, the full variable domain is DAMVIQNPRYQVTQFGKPVTLSCSQTLNHNVMYWYQQKSSQAPKLLFHYYDKDFNNEADTPDNFQSRRPNTSFCFLDIRSPGLGDTAMYLCATSRAGSYNEQFFGPGTRLTVL.